This entry lists 22 T cell receptor beta chains sequenced from one sample in a study of T cell responses to AZD1222 COVID-19 vaccine. Method: immunoSEQ multiplex PCR; TCRdb's copy keeps in-frame clones and lacks some. Of 90,000 to 120,000 clones listed, approximately 92% are singletons. Sample: peripheral blood, taken on day 0 of AZD1222 vaccination. The receptor source for this set is an adult in good health.

The genes are TRBV12-3 or TRBV12-4 and TRBJ2-7, with unresolved D. The CDR3 totals 12 residues. V dropped 5 bases and J dropped 2 bases, with 7 bases sitting between them. The CDR3 DNA reads as TGTGCCAGCAGTATAAGAACCTACGAGCAGTACTTC. Translating gives CASSIRTYEQYF.

This chain joins TRBV19 and TRBJ2-7, with D possibly being TRBD2 (6 bases). V lost 4 bases to trimming and J lost 2 bases, with 12 bases between them. The V gene's germline CDR1 is LNHDA and CDR2 SQIVND (reference sequence). This CDR3 is 14 amino acids long. CDR3 loop: CASSTWDSTYEQYF. CDR3 nucleotides: TGTGCCAGTAGTACCTGGGACTCTACCTACGAGCAGTACTTC.

The rearrangement uses TRBV9 and TRBJ1-4; 7 bases are shared with TRBD1. CDR3 length: 15 residues. The ends lost 3 bases at V and 7 bases at J; junction bases unmatched: 9. Germline V gene data show CDR1 as SGDLS and CDR2 as YYNGEE. CDR3 in DNA: TGTGCCAGCAGCGGCTCAGGGGGTAGGGGTGAAAAACTGTTTTTT. Protein product: CASSGSGGRGEKLFF.

The chain carries TRBV5-1 and TRBJ2-3; 8 positions match TRBD2. This CDR3 has 15 amino acids. The germline gives CDR1 SGHRS, CDR2 YFSETQ. Trimming at V came to 2 bases and at J to 2 bases, leaving 4 bases not matched to a gene. CDR3 protein: CASSLAGVNTDTQYF. For the CDR3, the DNA is TGCGCCAGCAGCTTAGCGGGAGTTAACACAGATACGCAGTATTTT.

This chain uses TRBV6-2 or TRBV6-3 with TRBJ1-5; D is unresolved. Looked up from germline, CDR1 is MNHEY and CDR2 is SVGEGT. The ends were cut back, 2 bases at V and 4 bases at J, with 6 bases in the middle. This CDR3 region has 13 residues. CDR3 nucleotides: TGTGCCAGCAGTTACGTGGGAAATCAGCCCCAGCATTTT. Translation gives CASSYVGNQPQHF.

This chain joins TRBV19 and TRBJ1-6, with D possibly matching TRBD1 (6 bases). V lost 5 bases, J lost 7 bases, and 15 bases lay in between. Germline V gene data show CDR1 as LNHDA and CDR2 as SQIVND (reference sequence). The CDR3 contains 15 residues. The CDR3 sequence is CASSPQTGGNSPLHF. The CDR3 DNA sequence: TGTGCCAGTAGTCCCCAGACAGGAGGCAATTCACCCCTCCACTTT.

The V and J genes are TRBV6-5 and TRBJ2-7, with 8 bases aligning to TRBD2. The CDR3 consists of 15 residues. Germline V gene sequence: CDR1 MNHEY, CDR2 SVGAGI. Germline trimming cut 0 bases from V and 2 bases from J; bases unmatched to any gene: 3. The CDR3 nucleotides are TGTGCCAGCAGTTACTCGAAAGCGGGGGCCTACGAGCAGTACTTC. Translating it yields CASSYSKAGAYEQYF.

CDR3 sequence: CASSYQGREGQHF. The CDR3 bases are TGTGCCAGCAGTTACCAGGGGCGGGAGGGCCAGCATTTT. The chain employs TRBV28 and TRBJ1-5, with a tentative D call TRBD1 (6 bases). Germline CDR1 is MDHEN and CDR2 is SYDVKM. Trimming cost V 4 bases and J 12 bases, with 16 bases left between them. The CDR3 consists of 13 residues.

This rearrangement joins TRBV18 to TRBJ1-6; TRBD1 matches 9 bases. The V gene end was trimmed by 3 bases and the J gene end by 1 base; junction bases not matched to a gene: 4. Germline CDR1 and CDR2: KGHSH and LQKENI. The CDR3 totals 17 residues. The CDR3 is CASSPRGQGSYNSPLHF. The CDR3 DNA reads as TGTGCCAGCTCACCGCGGGGACAGGGATCCTATAATTCACCCCTCCACTTT.

This CDR3 is CASSLQGRANTEAFF. For the CDR3, the DNA is TGTGCCAGCAGTTTACAGGGTAGGGCTAACACTGAAGCTTTCTTT. The rearrangement joins TRBV27 to TRBJ1-1; TRBD1 is a possible D gene (5 bases). CDR3 size: 15 residues. V was cut by 2 bases and J by 2 bases, with 12 bases left in between. Germline V gene lookup returns CDR1 MNHEY and CDR2 SMNVEV (reference sequence).

The rearrangement uses TRBV14 and TRBJ1-4, with D possibly matching TRBD1 (5 bases). Germline V CDR1 and CDR2: SGHDN, FVKESK. Trimming removed 0 bases from V and 5 bases from J, with 13 bases in between. CDR3 length: 16 residues. CDR3 in amino acids: CASSQDLGDSNEKLFF. CDR3 nucleotides: TGTGCCAGCAGCCAAGATTTAGGCGACAGCAATGAAAAACTGTTTTTT.

The chain is built from TRBV3-1 (or the pseudogene TRBV3-2) and TRBJ1-1, with a possible D match to TRBD1 (5 bases). The CDR3 runs 13 residues. The germline gives CDR1 LGHDT, CDR2 YNNKEL (reference sequence). V was clipped by 7 bases and J by 4 bases, with 13 bases between them. CDR3 sequence reads: CASNEGFGTEAFF. The CDR3 DNA is TGTGCCAGCAATGAGGGGTTCGGCACTGAAGCTTTCTTT.

The chain uses TRBV2 and TRBJ1-5; D is ambiguous. The CDR3 contains 15 residues. V gave up 2 bases and J gave up 0 bases, with 8 bases separating them. Germline assignment: CDR1 SNHLY and CDR2 FYNNEI. CDR3 sequence (DNA): TGTGCCAGCAGTGAAATAAGGGATAGCAATCAGCCCCAGCATTTT. Residues: CASSEIRDSNQPQHF.

The V gene is TRBV29-1, the J gene TRBJ1-2, with 7 nucleotides matching TRBD1. CDR1 SQVTM and CDR2 ANQGSEA come from the germline V gene. The CDR3 contains 12 residues. Germline trimming cut 7 bases from V and 7 bases from J; bases unmatched to any gene: 9. CDR3 region: CSAAGQEGGYTF. In DNA form, the CDR3 reads TGCAGCGCCGCCGGACAGGAGGGTGGCTACACCTTC.

The rearrangement links TRBV6-5 to TRBJ2-7; TRBD1 matches at 12 bases. With 8 bases clipped from V and 4 bases from J, the junction kept 9 bases outside the gene matches. The germline V gene encodes CDR1 MNHEY and CDR2 SVGAGI. This CDR3 contains 15 residues. The CDR3 loop is CASGIGTGGSYEQYF. In DNA form, the CDR3 reads TGTGCCAGCGGCATAGGGACAGGGGGCTCGTACGAGCAGTACTTC.

This clone has only a few counts. The V and J genes are TRBV27 and TRBJ1-1; weak D call: TRBD1 (5 bases). Trimming removed 6 bases from V and 5 bases from J, with 16 bases in between. Germline-derived CDR1 and CDR2 are MNHEY and SMNVEV (reference sequence). The CDR3 extends over 14 amino acids. The CDR3 is CASSSPSGRTEAFF. CDR3 nucleotides: TGTGCCAGCAGCTCCCCATCAGGGCGGACTGAAGCTTTCTTT.

The chain employs TRBV14 and TRBJ2-3, with D possibly matching TRBD2 (7 bases). V lost 1 base and J 0 bases, leaving 8 bases between the germline ends. The CDR3 has 15 amino acids. Germline values: CDR1 SGHDN, CDR2 FVKESK. Here the CDR3 DNA reads TGTGCCAGCAGCCAAGGGGGGGGCAGCACAGATACGCAGTATTTT. Its translation: CASSQGGGSTDTQYF.

This chain joins TRBV15 and TRBJ1-2; possible D gene TRBD1, 5 bases. Trimming cost V 0 bases and J 4 bases, with 12 bases left between them. The CDR3 extends over 15 amino acids. In germline, CDR1 is LNHNV, CDR2 YYDKDF (reference sequence). The CDR3 region is CATSREGTVLYGYTF. For the CDR3, the DNA is TGTGCCACCAGCAGAGAGGGGACCGTCCTCTATGGCTACACCTTC.

This chain uses TRBV19 with TRBJ1-2; unclear D gene. The CDR3 covers 14 residues. The germline gives CDR1 LNHDA, CDR2 SQIVND (reference sequence). Deletions cut 3 bases from V and 4 bases from J, with 12 bases between. CDR3 residues: CASSISPDSYGYTF. In DNA form, the CDR3 reads TGTGCCAGTAGTATCTCTCCCGATAGCTATGGCTACACCTTC.

This clone has only one observation. The rearrangement joins TRBV11-3 to TRBJ2-7; 8 bases are a match to TRBD1. The CDR3 has 15 residues. Germline V gene sequence: CDR1 SGHNT, CDR2 YENEEA. J was trimmed by 2 bases and V by 5 bases; bases with no gene match: 8. CDR3 bases: TGTGCCAGCAGCAACTTGGGACAGGAGCCCTACGAGCAGTACTTC. Amino acid sequence: CASSNLGQEPYEQYF.

The rearrangement links TRBV7-2 to TRBJ2-7, with 10 bases fitting TRBD2. The CDR3 has 14 amino acids. Trimming cost V 8 bases and J 5 bases; bases outside gene matches: 9. Germline V gives CDR1 SGHTA, CDR2 FQGNSA. The CDR3 here is CASVYSGTSDEQYF. The CDR3 region has the DNA TGTGCCAGCGTATACTCCGGGACTAGCGACGAGCAGTACTTC.

V and J are TRBV19 and TRBJ1-2; weak D call: TRBD1 (6 bases). Trimming left V 3 bases short and J 5 bases short, with 16 bases between. From germline, CDR1 is LNHDA and CDR2 SQIVND (reference sequence). The CDR3 contains 15 residues. The CDR3 DNA reads as TGTGCCAGTAGTATGATCGAAGGGGGAATTTATGGCTACACCTTC. Encoded protein: CASSMIEGGIYGYTF.